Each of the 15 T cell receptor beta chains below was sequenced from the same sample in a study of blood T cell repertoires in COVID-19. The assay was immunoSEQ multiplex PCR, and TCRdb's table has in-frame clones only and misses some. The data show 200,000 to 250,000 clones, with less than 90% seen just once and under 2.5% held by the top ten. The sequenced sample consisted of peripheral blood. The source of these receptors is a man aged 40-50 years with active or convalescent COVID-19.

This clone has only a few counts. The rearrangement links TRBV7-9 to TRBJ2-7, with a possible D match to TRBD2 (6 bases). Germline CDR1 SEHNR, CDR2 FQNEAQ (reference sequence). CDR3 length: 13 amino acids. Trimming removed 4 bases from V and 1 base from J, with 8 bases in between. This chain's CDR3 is CASSSRESYEQYF. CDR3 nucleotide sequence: TGTGCCAGCAGCTCGCGGGAATCCTACGAGCAGTACTTC.

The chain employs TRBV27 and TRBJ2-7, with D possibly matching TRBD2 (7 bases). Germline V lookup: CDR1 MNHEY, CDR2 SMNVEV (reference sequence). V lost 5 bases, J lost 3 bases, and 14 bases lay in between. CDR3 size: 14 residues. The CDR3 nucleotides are TGTGCCAGCAGTCTAGGGGGGGGTTACTACGAGCAGTACTTC. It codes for CASSLGGGYYEQYF.

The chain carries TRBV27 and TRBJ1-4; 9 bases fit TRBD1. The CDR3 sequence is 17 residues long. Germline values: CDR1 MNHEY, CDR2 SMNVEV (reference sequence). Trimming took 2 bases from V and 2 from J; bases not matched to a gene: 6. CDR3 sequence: CASSLRGTGHTNEKLFF. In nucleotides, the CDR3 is TGTGCCAGCAGTTTACGAGGGACAGGGCACACTAATGAAAAACTGTTTTTT.

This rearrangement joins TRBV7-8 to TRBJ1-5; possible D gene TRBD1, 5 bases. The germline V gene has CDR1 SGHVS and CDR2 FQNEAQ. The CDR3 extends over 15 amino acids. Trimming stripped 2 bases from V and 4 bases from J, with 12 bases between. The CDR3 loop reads CASSLFAGGNQPQHF. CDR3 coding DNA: TGTGCCAGCAGCTTATTTGCGGGGGGAAATCAGCCCCAGCATTTT.

Here the CDR3 reads CASSRDTGKWPQHF. The CDR3 DNA sequence: TGTGCCAGCAGCCGGGACACGGGAAAGTGGCCCCAGCATTTT. The chain is built from TRBV5-8 and TRBJ1-5; TRBD1 might be the D (6 bases). Trimming removed 4 bases from V and 9 bases from J, with 17 bases in between. The CDR3 runs to 14 residues. CDR1 and CDR2 (germline): SGHTS, YDEGEE. Combining the CDR3 with reference TRBV5-8 and TRBJ1-5 gives the whole variable domain EAGVTQSPTHLIKTRGQQATLRCSPISGHTSVYWYQQALGLGLQFLLWYDEGEERNRGNFPPRFSGRQFPNYSSELNVNALELEDSALYLCASSRDTGKWPQHFGDGTRLSIL.

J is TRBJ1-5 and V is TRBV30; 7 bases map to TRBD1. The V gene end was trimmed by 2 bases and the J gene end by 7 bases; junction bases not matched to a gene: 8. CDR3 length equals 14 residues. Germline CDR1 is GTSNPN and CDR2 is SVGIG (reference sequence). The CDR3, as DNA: TGTGCCTGGAGTAGGCGGACAGGCGAACAGCCCCAGCATTTT. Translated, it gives CAWSRRTGEQPQHF.

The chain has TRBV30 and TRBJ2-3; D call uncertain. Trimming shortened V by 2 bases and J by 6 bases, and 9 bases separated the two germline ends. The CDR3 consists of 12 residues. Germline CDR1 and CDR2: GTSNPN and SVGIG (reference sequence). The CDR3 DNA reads TGTGCCTGGAGTCCCGCTAGGGATACGCAGTATTTT. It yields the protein CAWSPARDTQYF.

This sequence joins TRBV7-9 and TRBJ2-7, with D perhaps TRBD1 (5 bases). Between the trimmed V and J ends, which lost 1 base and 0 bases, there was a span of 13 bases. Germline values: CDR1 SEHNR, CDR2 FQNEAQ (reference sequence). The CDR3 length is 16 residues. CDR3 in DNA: TGTGCCAGCAGCTTAGGGCTGGGGCCCAACTCCTACGAGCAGTACTTC. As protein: CASSLGLGPNSYEQYF.

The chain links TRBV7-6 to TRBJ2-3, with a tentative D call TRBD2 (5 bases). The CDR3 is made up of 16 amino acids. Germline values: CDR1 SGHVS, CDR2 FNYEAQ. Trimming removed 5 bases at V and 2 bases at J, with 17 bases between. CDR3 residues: CASSHRTGDPTDTQYF. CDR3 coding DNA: TGTGCCAGCAGCCACCGGACTGGGGATCCCACAGATACGCAGTATTTT.

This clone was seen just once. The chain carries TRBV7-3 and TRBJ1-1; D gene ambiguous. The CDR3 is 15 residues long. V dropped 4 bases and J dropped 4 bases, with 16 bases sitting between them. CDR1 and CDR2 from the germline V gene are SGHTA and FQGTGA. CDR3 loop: CASSSSAAGSTEAFF. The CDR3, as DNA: TGTGCCAGCAGCTCCTCGGCGGCTGGATCCACTGAAGCTTTCTTT.

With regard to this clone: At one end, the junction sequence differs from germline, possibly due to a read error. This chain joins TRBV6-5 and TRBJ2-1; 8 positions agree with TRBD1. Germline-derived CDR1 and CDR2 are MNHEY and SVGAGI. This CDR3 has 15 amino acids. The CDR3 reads CASSHSGQAYNEQFF. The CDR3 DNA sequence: TGTGCCAGCAGTCACTCGGGACAGGCCTACAATGAGCAGTTCTTC.

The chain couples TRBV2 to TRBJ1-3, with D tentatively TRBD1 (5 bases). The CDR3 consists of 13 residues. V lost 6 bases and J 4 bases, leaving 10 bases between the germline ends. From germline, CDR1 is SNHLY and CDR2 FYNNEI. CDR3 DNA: TGTGCCAGCAGCTCAGGGTACGGAAACACCATATATTTT. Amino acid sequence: CASSSGYGNTIYF.

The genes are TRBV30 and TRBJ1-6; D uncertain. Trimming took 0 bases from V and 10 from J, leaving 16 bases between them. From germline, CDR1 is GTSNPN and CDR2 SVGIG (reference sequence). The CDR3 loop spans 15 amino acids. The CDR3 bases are TGTGCCTGGAGTGTAGAGCCCAGGTCAGACTCACCCCTCCACTTT. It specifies CAWSVEPRSDSPLHF. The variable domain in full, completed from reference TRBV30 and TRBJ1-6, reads SQTIHQWPATLVQPVGSPLSLECTVEGTSNPNLYWYRQAAGRGLQLLFYSVGIGQISSEVPQNLSASRPQDRQFILSSKKLLLSDSGFYLCAWSVEPRSDSPLHFGNGTRLTVT.

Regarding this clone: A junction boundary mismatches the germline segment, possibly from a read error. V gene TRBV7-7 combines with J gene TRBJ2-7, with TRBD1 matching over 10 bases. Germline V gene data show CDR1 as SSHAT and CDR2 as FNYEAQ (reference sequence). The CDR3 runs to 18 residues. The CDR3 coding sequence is TGTGCTAGCAGCTTAATAGGAGGGAGGACAGGGGGGTCCTACGAGCAGTACTTC. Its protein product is CASSLIGGRTGGSYEQYF.

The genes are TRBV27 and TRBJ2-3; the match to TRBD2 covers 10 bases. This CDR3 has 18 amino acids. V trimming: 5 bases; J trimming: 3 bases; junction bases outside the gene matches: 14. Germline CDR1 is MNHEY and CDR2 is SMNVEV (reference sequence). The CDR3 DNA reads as TGTGCCAGCAGTCCGAAGGGACTAGCGTATAAAGTGACAGATACGCAGTATTTT. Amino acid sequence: CASSPKGLAYKVTDTQYF.